This T cell receptor beta chain is from a study of blood T cell repertoires in COVID-19. For the study at large: T cells, B-cell-depleted T cells, or PBMCs supplied cDNA or gDNA.

Profiling relied on immunoSEQ multiplex PCR, and the TCRdb table lists in-frame clones only, not all of them. The table has about 150,000 clones, approximately 82% seen once; the top ten hold 9.8%. V shed 4 bases and J 1 base; nucleotides not matched to a gene: 6. The CDR3 extends over 16 amino acids. Germline V lookup: CDR1 KGHDR, CDR2 SFDVKD. This chain uses TRBV24-1 with TRBJ1-2; 9 bases fit TRBD1. The receptor was isolated from a woman aged 50 to 60 with acute or convalescent COVID-19. Source material: peripheral blood. CDR3 sequence (DNA): TGTGCCACCAGTGACGCCGGGACAGGGATTAACTATGGCTACACCTTC. Amino acids: CATSDAGTGINYGYTF.